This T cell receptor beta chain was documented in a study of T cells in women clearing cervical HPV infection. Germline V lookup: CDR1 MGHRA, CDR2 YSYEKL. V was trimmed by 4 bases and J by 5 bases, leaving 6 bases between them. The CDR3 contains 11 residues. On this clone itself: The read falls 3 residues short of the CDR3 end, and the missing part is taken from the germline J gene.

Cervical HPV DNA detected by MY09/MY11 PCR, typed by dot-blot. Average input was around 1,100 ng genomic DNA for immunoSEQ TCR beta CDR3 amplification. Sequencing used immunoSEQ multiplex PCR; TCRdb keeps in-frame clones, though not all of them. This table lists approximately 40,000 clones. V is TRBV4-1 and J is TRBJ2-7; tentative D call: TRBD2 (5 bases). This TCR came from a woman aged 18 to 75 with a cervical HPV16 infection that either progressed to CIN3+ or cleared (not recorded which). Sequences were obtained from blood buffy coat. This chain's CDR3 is CASSRGHEQYF. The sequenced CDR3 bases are TGCGCCAGCAGCCGAGGGCACGAG.